The source of this T cell receptor (beta chain) is a study of shared clonotypes between healthy human individuals. The protocol was immunoSEQ multiplex PCR, while the TCRdb copy is restricted to in-frame clones and leaves out a portion. The sample gives about 490,000 clones, over 70% of which show up once; about 13% is in the top ten. V was trimmed by 4 bases and J by 0 bases, leaving 10 bases between them. CDR1 and CDR2 from the germline V gene are MDHEN and SYDVKM. The CDR3 length is 15 residues. Sequencing used PBMCs. The J gene is TRBJ1-5, the V gene TRBV28; D is undetermined. This receptor was taken from a woman aged 40 to 50 in good health. Some clones in this sample may be carry-over from other donors' samples. In nucleotides, the CDR3 is TGTGCCAGCAGTTCTATTGGATATAGCAATCAGCCCCAGCATTTT. Translation gives CASSSIGYSNQPQHF.